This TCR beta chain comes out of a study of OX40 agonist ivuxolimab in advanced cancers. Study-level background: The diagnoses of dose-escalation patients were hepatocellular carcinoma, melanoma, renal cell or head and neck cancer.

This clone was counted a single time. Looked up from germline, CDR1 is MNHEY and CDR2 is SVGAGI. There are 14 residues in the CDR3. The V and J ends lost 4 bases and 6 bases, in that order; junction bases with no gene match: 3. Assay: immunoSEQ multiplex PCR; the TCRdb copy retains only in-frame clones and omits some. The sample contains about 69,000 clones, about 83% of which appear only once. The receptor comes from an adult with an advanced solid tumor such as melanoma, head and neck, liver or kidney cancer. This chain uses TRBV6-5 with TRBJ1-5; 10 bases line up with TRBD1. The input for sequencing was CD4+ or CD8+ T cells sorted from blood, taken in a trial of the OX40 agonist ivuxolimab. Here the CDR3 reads CASSSGTGVQPQHF. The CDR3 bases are TGTGCCAGCAGTTCCGGGACAGGGGTTCAGCCCCAGCATTTT.